This TCR beta chain emerged from a study of cytomegalovirus exposure and HLA in healthy donors (dated by TCRdb to about 2017). Describing the broader study: An earlier analysis of some 620 of the donors reported 276 Gb of sequence data and 117 million unique TCR beta sequences obtained from around 170 million T cells. An early release that covered fewer than 750 HLA-typed donors contained approximately 300 gigabases of sequencing data and 85 million to 100 million unique TCR sequences. Among under 450 genotyped donors of the cohort, an average of around 240,000 unique TCR beta nucleotide sequences were sequenced per donor, roughly 20% of them non-productive. Of the 398 genotyped donors, over 70% fell in the genetic ancestry cluster associated with self-reported Caucasian donors. A separate validation cohort of roughly 120 different subjects was used in addition to the roughly 700-subject first cohort. Class I and class II HLA loci were covered by the typing at four-digit resolution. About five DR-DQ haplotypes were treated as single units for association and clustering because of strong linkage in the cohort. The study used immunosequencing to profile the T cell repertoires of approximately 650 subjects and linked those repertoires to cytomegalovirus serostatus. The study was designed to test whether signatures of past pathogen exposure could be identified by cataloging public T cell receptors. Rather than drawing on any new phenotypic data, the later analysis identified candidate immune exposures from TCR beta sequences and the way those sequences occurred across donors. In a later analysis, previously published TCR beta repertoires from hundreds of donors were re-analyzed and high-resolution HLA genotyping was added so that TCR occurrence patterns could be studied. Every repertoire in the discovery cohort had been generated on one and the same sequencing platform. Donor age, sex, ethnicity and CMV serostatus were compiled alongside the repertoire data. The study combined high-throughput TCR immunosequencing, statistical association of individual TCRs with disease status, and machine learning to predict cytomegalovirus infection status. Typing coverage varied by locus: about 620-630 donors for A, B, C, DRB1 and DQB1; about 520 for DQA1; over 600 for DPA1; some 470 for DPB1. An earlier analysis of about 600 of the donors used high-throughput TCR beta sequencing to judge whether each TCR beta V gene segment behaved as functional or pseudogenic. A later genetic analysis took genome-wide SNP genotypes for about 55% of the 666 donors and used that subset as a discovery cohort.

CDR1 and CDR2 were assigned from the germline V gene as MDHEN and SYDVKM. V is cut back by 6 bases and J by 6 bases, with 7 bases in the junction unmatched. The CDR3 numbers 13 residues from cysteine through phenylalanine. Just CDR3 DNA is preserved here, 39 bases in frame from base 1. The investigation overall reported the following: When HLA alleles, especially DR and DQ, strongly co-occurred, attributing TCR associations to individual alleles was difficult. The 87-base-pair reads could not distinguish some IMGT-functional V segments, including TRBV6-2 and TRBV6-3, so those segments were excluded. Most TCR sequences were observed very rarely across donors, whereas some public TCRs were present in many individuals. An earlier analysis of approximately 540 of the donors showed that most TCR beta V segments appeared in productive rearrangements either about 87% or about 30% of the time, which broadly matched IMGT annotations. In a later analysis, several top co-occurrence clusters were reported to appear linked to parvovirus B19, influenza, CMV and Epstein-Barr virus. In both the original and validation cohorts, the classifier was reported to diagnose cytomegalovirus status with high specificity and sensitivity. A total of roughly 160 TCR beta chains were listed by the study as associated with cytomegalovirus. The authors suggested that the approach could potentially be extended to other disease states and immunological phenotypes. The cohort was sequenced for TCR beta chains only, and without alpha or paired-chain data the features that could be detected were limited. Because HLA typing was unavailable for some donors at each locus, only the typed subset was used in association tests. A further reported finding was that TCR beta sequences accurately predicted the HLA-A and HLA-B alleles for most subjects in the first cohort. In a later genetic analysis, fewer N-insertions in productive TCRs were reported among donors in an Asian-associated ancestry cluster than the roughly 640-donor mean. About 17 rarely observed V segments, including chromosome 9 orphons, were excluded from the earlier analysis of 550 to 700 of the donors because counts were too low. Sequencing depth was assumed to be roughly uniform across donors in the presence/absence analyses, though that assumption may not hold. Correlated functional status among segregating V segments might be attributable to linkage disequilibrium, but an unknown experimental factor could not be ruled out. A later analysis associated about 16,000 TCR beta sequences with specific HLA alleles at a false discovery rate of 0.05. CMV serostatus was the only immune exposure information available for the cohort. Compared with equally common non-associated chains, HLA-associated TCR beta chains in a later analysis were more clonally expanded and had lower generation probabilities. A few of the identified cytomegalovirus-associated TCR beta chains were confirmed in vitro to be specific for cytomegalovirus antigens. According to a later analysis, TCR association rates differed among HLA loci, with DRB1 alleles showing the most associated TCRs and HLA-C alleles showing the fewest. V-gene and J-gene trimming of TCR beta chains was associated with a missense DCLRE1C variant in a later genetic analysis, and the association was replicated in an independent cohort. A group of highly shared sequence variants was considered likely to be a technical artifact of the sequencing pipeline. Most CMV-associated TCR beta chains appeared to be HLA-restricted in a later analysis, and the HLA associations seemed to be driven largely by CMV exposure.

The library was made by the immunoSEQ multiplex PCR assay. For the multiplex PCR, a mixture combining 60 forward primers for TCR Vbeta segments and 13 reverse primers for TCR Jbeta segments was used. The CDR3 region of rearranged TCR beta genes was amplified from genomic DNA with a multiplex PCR assay. On the Illumina HiSeq System, the amplified TCR beta libraries were sequenced as 87-base-pair reads. The study's processing was this. In a later analysis, tens of millions of unique TCR beta chains were counted across the roughly 670 repertoires, and about 9.9 million of these chains were shared by at least two donors. Raw reads were error-corrected and collapsed into unique sequences with a nearest-neighbor algorithm that merged closely related sequences to remove PCR and sequencing errors. CDR3 sequences were aligned to IMGT reference sequences to assign V, D and J gene segments. Each retained sequence needed at least a six-nucleotide match to both a V gene segment and a J gene segment. Rearrangements were called productive when the CDR3 lacked stop codons and stayed in frame with V and J; all others were non-productive. CDR3 was defined according to IMGT convention as the region running from the second conserved V-encoded cysteine to the conserved J-encoded phenylalanine. The earlier analysis of about 560 of the donors excluded any sequence lacking an unambiguous match to a single V gene segment. An earlier analysis of several hundred of the donors classified V segments as functional when productive rearrangements were above 56.7% and as segregating when the standard deviation between donors was above 5%. A statistical classification framework was built to diagnose cytomegalovirus status from the catalog of TCR beta chain sequences. In a later analysis, V and J genes were assigned by comparing TCR nucleotide sequences against IMGT/GENE-DB human TR gene sequences. The TCRdist pipeline was used in a later analysis to assign CDR3 sequences and most-parsimonious VDJ recombination scenarios. In a later analysis, each TCR beta chain was defined by its CDR3 amino acid sequence together with its V-gene family, and reads without a unique V-gene family were excluded. A later analysis removed 500 to 600 highly shared, low-generation-probability nucleotide sequences to deal with suspected cross-contamination and a sequencing artifact. In a later analysis, a clonal expansion index was calculated for each public chain from normalized within-repertoire ranks of inferred template counts. In a later analysis, generation probabilities were computed using a VDJ recombination model fitted to out-of-frame rearrangements, and the results were checked against IGoR. A later analysis scored TCR-TCR, TCR-HLA and TCR-CMV co-occurrence with hypergeometric tests, applying a repertoire-size bias correction to TCR pairs. False discovery rates were estimated in a later analysis by permuting HLA or CMV assignments 20 times. In a later analysis, co-occurring TCRs were grouped using DBSCAN, with TCRdist sequence similarity added in when clustering inside HLA-allele-positive subsets. Co-occurrence clustering excluded repertoires with fewer than 30,000 or more than 120,000 public chains, plus five with anomalous nucleotide sharing. TCRdb re-hosts the immuneACCESS table, in-frame sequences only. Its copies lack some clones; in the studies checked, an unresolved V gene accounts for under half of them, and the cause for the rest is not known. V, J and clone size are those of that table, while D and trimming were read from the DNA. Present in this sample are 100,000 to 150,000 clones, around three quarters of which were seen just once. The leading ten clones occupy about 5.3% of the sample.

With respect to this clone: What antigen it recognizes has not been identified. No per-base quality is available; no much larger clone lies one base away.

The cohort comprised some 700 healthy bone marrow donors. Cohort members were all nominally healthy when sampled, although unrecorded immune exposures were likely present. The donor was CMV seronegative and belonged to the group of 320 or so seronegative cohort members. A peripheral blood sample was provided by each donor, and peripheral blood mononuclear cells were used for TCR beta sequencing. Genomic DNA was extracted from the blood cell samples with the Qiagen DNeasy Blood Extraction Kit. The source is a man aged 25 to 45 in good health and CMV-seronegative. The sequence links TRBV28 to TRBJ1-1; 7 nucleotides in the junction match TRBD1. What was sequenced was PBMCs. The CDR3 reads as follows: CASRKTGLAEAFF. The nucleotide sequence is TGTGCCAGCAGGAAGACAGGGTTAGCTGAAGCTTTCTTT. Reference TRBV28 and TRBJ1-1 genes cover what lies past the CDR3, so the full variable domain is DVKVTQSSRYLVKRTGEKVFLECVQDMDHENMFWYRQDPGLGLRLIYFSYDVKMKEKGDIPEGYSVSREKKERFSLILESASTNQTSMYLCASRKTGLAEAFFGQGTRLTVV.